This TCR beta chain was documented in a study of T cells in Graves' hyperthyroidism and ophthalmopathy. Stable Graves' hyperthyroidism denoted no ophthalmopathy progression over 18 months. Roughly 10 ml of fresh peripheral blood supplied the PBMCs. The TCR beta CDR3 regions underwent amplification using RNA transcripts as the source. HTBI primers drove first-round RT-PCR of the TCR CDR3. TCRdb re-called the multiplex PCR reads through MiXCR, storing one row per CDR3 protein. The sample records roughly 630,000 distinct CDR3 sequences, approximately 15% being singletons. Material for sequencing was blood. The sequence was collected from a woman younger than 45 with Graves' hyperthyroidism.

The CDR3: CATAAGRAGELFF. In DNA, the CDR3 is TGTGCCACCGCGGCAGGGAGGGCCGGGGAGCTGTTTTTT. V gene TRBV24-1 combines with J gene TRBJ2-2; 7 positions match TRBD2. CDR1 is KGHDR and CDR2 is SFDVKD in the germline V gene. V lost 9 bases to trimming and J lost 6 bases; unmatched junction nucleotides: 6. The CDR3 consists of 13 residues.